This TCR beta chain was profiled in a study of T cell responses to AZD1222 COVID-19 vaccine. About the research overall: Whether given at about 4 or about 12 weeks, second doses were pooled.

The data were produced by immunoSEQ multiplex PCR, yet TCRdb's version contains in-frame clones alone and is incomplete. Among 150,000 to 200,000 clones, about 90% were seen once, and the ten largest hold about 8%. Concerning this clone itself: What it binds is unknown.

Study-wide findings and caveats: Possibly, clonal diversity was underestimated; donors were largely white British and included more females.

The sequence was collected from an adult in good health. The specimen comprised peripheral blood, sampled on day 0 of AZD1222 vaccination.

The CDR3 spells CASSYLIGGTDTQYF. The CDR3 bases are TGTGCCAGCAGTTACTTAATTGGCGGTACAGATACGCAGTATTTT. The rearrangement joins TRBV28 to TRBJ2-3, with D uncertain. Germline-derived CDR1 and CDR2 are MDHEN and SYDVKM. The V end was cut by 4 bases, the J end by 3 bases, with 14 bases between. This CDR3 has 15 residues.